The 5 T cell receptor beta chains below all came from one sample that was sequenced in a study of blood T cells in healthy people across ages. Alongside a J-beta primer mix, a sample-barcoded 5' primer served in a second PCR lasting about 7 to 11 cycles. TCRdb re-derived calls from the 5' RACE reads in MiXCR, one entry per CDR3 protein. The sample consists of around 690,000 distinct CDR3 sequences, about 53% of them appearing once. The specimen was blood. Source of these receptors: a man aged 55-75 years in good health.

This clonotype was seen once. A read error may account for a junction end that differs from germline. The chain employs TRBV4-1 and TRBJ2-7; tentative D call: TRBD1 (7 bases). Near its end, the DNA agrees better with TRBJ2-4, so the J call may be wrong. The germline V gene encodes CDR1 MGHRA and CDR2 YSYEKL. The CDR3 sequence is 16 residues long. CDR3 nucleotides: TGCGCCAGCAGCGTTGGCGACAGGGACTTCAAAAGCATTCAGTACTTC. Translating gives CASSVGDRDFKSIQYF.

This clonotype showed up just a few times. V and J are TRBV29-1 and TRBJ1-2; no reliable D call. V dropped 0 bases and J dropped 2 bases, with 4 bases sitting between them. The germline V gene encodes CDR1 SQVTM and CDR2 ANQGSEA. CDR3 length: 12 residues. CDR3 in amino acids: CSVEDRNYGYTF. Here the CDR3 DNA reads TGCAGCGTTGAAGATAGGAACTATGGCTACACCTTC.

This chain links TRBV20-1 with TRBJ1-2, with D possibly TRBD1 on 5 matching bases. Germline loops: CDR1 DFQATT, CDR2 SNEGSKA (reference sequence). CDR3 size: 14 residues. V shed 0 bases and J shed 4 bases, with 12 bases lying between them. The CDR3 loop is CSARDLPQGYGYTF. The CDR3 nucleotides read TGCAGTGCTAGAGATCTCCCGCAGGGCTATGGCTACACCTTC.

V is TRBV20-1 and J is TRBJ2-7, with 8 bases identical to TRBD1. V was clipped by 3 bases and J by 6 bases; unmatched bases: 10. Germline CDR1 is DFQATT and CDR2 is SNEGSKA (reference sequence). The CDR3 is 14 amino acids. The CDR3 sequence: CSASPWQGAREQYF. The CDR3 DNA sequence: TGCAGTGCTAGCCCCTGGCAGGGGGCGCGCGAGCAGTACTTC.

V gene TRBV9 combines with J gene TRBJ2-1; 7 bases align to TRBD2. The CDR3 is made up of 14 amino acids. The junction had 3 bases not matched to a gene; V was cut back by 1 base and J by 5 bases. Germline assignment: CDR1 SGDLS and CDR2 YYNGEE. DNA for the CDR3: TGTGCCAGCAGCGTAACCCTAGCGGACAATGAGCAGTTCTTC. Translation: CASSVTLADNEQFF.